The TCR beta chain described here comes from a study of Graves' ophthalmopathy and Graves' hyperthyroidism. CDR3 size: 13 residues. V lost 5 bases, J lost 6 bases, and 5 bases stayed unmatched. The germline V gene encodes CDR1 SEHNR and CDR2 FQNEAQ (reference sequence). It was on clinical symptoms, serum thyroxine, TRAb, thyroid ultrasound and orbital computed tomography that diagnosis relied. CDR3 regions of TCR beta were amplified from RNA transcripts. Investigators did first-round RT-PCR with HTBI primers, then second-round multiplex PCR. In TCRdb, the multiplex PCR reads were re-called with MiXCR into one record per CDR3 protein. The data hold about 700,000 distinct CDR3 sequences, with 40% observed a single time.

This rearrangement joins TRBV7-9 to TRBJ1-2; 8 bases fit TRBD1. The TCR sequence derives from an adult man with Graves' ophthalmopathy. The sequencing sample was made of peripheral blood. This CDR3 reads CASSIGQGNGYTF. In nucleotides, the CDR3 is TGTGCCAGCAGCATAGGACAGGGAAATGGCTACACCTTC.